This entry lists 10 T cell receptor beta chains sequenced from one sample in a study of identical twins. TCRdb reprocessed the 5' RACE reads via MiXCR and lists one record per CDR3 protein. This sample yields 1.5 million to 2 million distinct CDR3 sequences, of which about 32% are seen a single time; 0.25% to 0.3% belongs to the top ten. Sequencing was carried out using cord blood. Receptors originate from a newborn girl in good health.

The table lists this clonotype with a few counts. The rearrangement uses TRBV7-2 and TRBJ2-4, with 7 bases that match TRBD1. The end of the DNA fits TRBJ2-7 better, so the J call may be wrong. This CDR3 spans 15 amino acids. The germline gives CDR1 SGHTA, CDR2 FQGNSA. The CDR3 DNA reads TGTGCCAGCAGCTTAGCTGACAGGGCTTTTGCCGAGCAGTACTTC. This codes for CASSLADRAFAEQYF.

CDR3 in DNA: TGTGCCAGCAGCCCGACCGGGACTAGCGGGGCTAGCACAGATACGCAGTATTTT. Translation: CASSPTGTSGASTDTQYF. The V and J genes are TRBV9 and TRBJ2-3; 13 bases are shared with TRBD2. The germline gives CDR1 SGDLS, CDR2 YYNGEE. The CDR3 length is 18 residues. Unmatched junction bases numbered 8, after V lost 4 bases and J lost 0 bases.

The chain joins TRBV4-1 to TRBJ2-1; D remains ambiguous. The CDR3 contains 13 residues. Germline-derived CDR1 and CDR2 are MGHRA and YSYEKL. The V end was cut by 0 bases, the J end by 14 bases, with 14 bases between. In DNA form, the CDR3 reads TGCGCCAGCAGCCAAGATCAATGGACCGGCGAGTTCTTC. This codes for CASSQDQWTGEFF.

To note about this clonotype: A read error may be the cause here, since a much bigger clone is one base away. The rearrangement uses TRBV29-1 and TRBJ2-3; TRBD2 matches at 13 bases. This CDR3 is built from 15 residues. CDR1 is SQVTM, CDR2 ANQGSEA, per germline. The CDR3 DNA is TGCGGCGTTGAAATTGGACTAGCGGGGGAAGATACGCAGTATTTT. It codes for CGVEIGLAGEDTQYF.

This clonotype came up many times. The V gene is TRBV20-1, the J gene TRBJ2-5, with 7 bases lining up with TRBD2. CDR3 length: 13 residues. J was trimmed by 5 bases and V by 3 bases; bases with no gene match: 6. The V gene's germline CDR1 is DFQATT and CDR2 SNEGSKA (reference sequence). CDR3 DNA sequence: TGCAGTGCTAGCCGGACTAGAAAGGAGACCCAGTACTTC. This encodes CSASRTRKETQYF.

In this sample, this clonotype turned up a few times. V and J are TRBV12-3 or TRBV12-4 and TRBJ1-2; unclear D gene. The CDR3 runs to 15 residues. With 2 bases removed from V and 4 bases from J, the gap between germline ends came to 14 bases. Written as DNA, the CDR3 is TGTGCCAGCAGTTTACGCAGGTTCCCTATCTATGGCTACACCTTC. It encodes CASSLRRFPIYGYTF.

This clonotype appeared a few times. The chain carries TRBV5-6 and TRBJ2-3; 9 bases are shared with TRBD1. V lost 3 bases to trimming and J lost 4 bases; unmatched junction nucleotides: 0. The CDR3 contains 13 residues. Germline loops: CDR1 SGHDT, CDR2 YYEEEE. CDR3 coding DNA: TGTGCCAGCAGCTGGGACAGGGCAGATACGCAGTATTTT. Translated, it gives CASSWDRADTQYF. The full variable domain, its missing parts supplied by reference TRBV5-6 and TRBJ2-3, is DAGVTQSPTHLIKTRGQQVTLRCSPKSGHDTVSWYQQALGQGPQFIFQYYEEEERQRGNFPDRFSGHQFPNYSSELNVNALLLGDSALYLCASSWDRADTQYFGPGTRLTVL.

As to this clonotype: One end of the junction is discordant with germline, which a read error may explain. The chain combines TRBV10-3 with TRBJ2-7, with TRBD1 identical over 7 bases. The CDR3 has 14 residues. Germline lookup yields CDR1 ENHRY and CDR2 SYGVKD. The CDR3 spells CAISGQGSSYERYF. In DNA form, the CDR3 reads TGTGCCATCAGTGGACAGGGATCCTCCTACGAGCGGTACTTC.

CDR3 region: CASSPPGRWNTEAFF. The CDR3, as DNA: TGCGCCAGCAGCCCGCCGGGACGATGGAACACTGAAGCTTTCTTT. The V gene is TRBV5-1, the J gene TRBJ1-1; D possibly corresponds to TRBD1 (5 bases). V lost 4 bases to trimming and J lost 1 base, with 14 bases between them. Germline-derived CDR1 and CDR2 are SGHRS and YFSETQ. The length of the CDR3 is 15 residues.

Note on this clonotype: One end of the junction does not line up with germline, which may come from a read error. The J gene is TRBJ2-3, the V gene TRBV6-2 or TRBV6-3; no reliable D call. The CDR3 length is 12 residues. Per germline, CDR1 MNHEY and CDR2 SVGEGT. The CDR3 bases are TGTGCCAGCAGTTACAGTGGAGATACGCCGTATTTT. Amino acid sequence: CASSYSGDTPYF.